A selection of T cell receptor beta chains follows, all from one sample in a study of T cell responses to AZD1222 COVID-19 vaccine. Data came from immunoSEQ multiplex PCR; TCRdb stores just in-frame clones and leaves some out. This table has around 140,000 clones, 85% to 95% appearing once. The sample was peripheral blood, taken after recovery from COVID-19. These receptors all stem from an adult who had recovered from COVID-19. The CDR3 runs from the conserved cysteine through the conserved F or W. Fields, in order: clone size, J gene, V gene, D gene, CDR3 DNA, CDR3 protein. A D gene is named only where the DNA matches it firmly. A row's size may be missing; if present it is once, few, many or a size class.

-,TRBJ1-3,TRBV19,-,TGTGCCAGTAGTAGTCGGAGCTCTGGAAACACCATATATTTT,CASSSRSSGNTIYF
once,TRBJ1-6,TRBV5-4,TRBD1,TGTGCCAGCAGCATCTCCGGGACAGGGAATTCACCCCTCCACTTT,CASSISGTGNSPLHF
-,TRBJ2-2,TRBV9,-,TGTGCCAGCAGCGTAGCTTACGGTAGCACCGGGGAGCTGTTTTTT,CASSVAYGSTGELFF
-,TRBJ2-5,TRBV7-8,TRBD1,TGTGCCAGCAGCTCCATCGACTTGGGACAGGGGAGCCAAGAGACCCAGTACTTC,CASSSIDLGQGSQETQYF
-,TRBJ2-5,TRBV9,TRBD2,TGTGCCAGCAGCGAGACTAGCGGGACTCAAGAGACCCAGTACTTC,CASSETSGTQETQYF
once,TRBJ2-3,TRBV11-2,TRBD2,TGTGCCAGCAGCTTAATGAGCGGGAGGGAAGATACGCAGTATTTT,CASSLMSGREDTQYF
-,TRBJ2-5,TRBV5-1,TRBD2,TGCGCCAGCAGCTTAGGGACTAGCGGGATGTACCAAGAGACCCAGTACTTC,CASSLGTSGMYQETQYF
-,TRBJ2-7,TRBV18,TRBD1,TGTGCCAGCTCACCCGGGACAGGAGTCTACGAGCAGTACTTC,CASSPGTGVYEQYF
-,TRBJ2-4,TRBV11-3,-,TGTGCCAGCAGCTTACGAGGGTCCGACATTCAGTACTTC,CASSLRGSDIQYF
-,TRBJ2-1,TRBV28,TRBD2,TGTGCCAGCAACCTAGCGGGAGGGCCTGTGCATGAGCAGTTCTTC,CASNLAGGPVHEQFF
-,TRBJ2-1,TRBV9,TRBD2,TGTGCCAGCAGCGTACGGACTAGCGGGAGGAATGAGCAGTTCTTC,CASSVRTSGRNEQFF
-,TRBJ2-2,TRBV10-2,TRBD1,TGCGCCAGCAGTGAGAGGGGGCAAGGGGCTAACACCGGGGAGCTGTTTTTT,CASSERGQGANTGELFF
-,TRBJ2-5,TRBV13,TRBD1,TGTGCCAGCAGCTTAGGGGACAGGGGGCCGGAGACCCAGTACTTC,CASSLGDRGPETQYF
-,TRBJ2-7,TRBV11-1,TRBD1,TGTGCCAGCAGCCACCGGGACAGGGCCTACGAGCAGTACTTC,CASSHRDRAYEQYF
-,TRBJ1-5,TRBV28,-,TGTGCCAGCAGTACCCTAGGCACCCATGAGAATCAGCCCCAGCATTTT,CASSTLGTHENQPQHF
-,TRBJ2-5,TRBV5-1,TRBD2,TGCGCCAGCAGCCTGCGTGGGACTAGCGAGCAAGAGACCCAGTACTTC,CASSLRGTSEQETQYF
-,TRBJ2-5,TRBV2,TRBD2,TGTGCCAGCAGATTGTCATTACCGGGAGGAGAGACCCAGTACTTC,CASRLSLPGGETQYF
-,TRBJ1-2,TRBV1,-,TGCACCAGCCCCTCAAACTATGGCTACACCTTC,CTSPSNYGYTF
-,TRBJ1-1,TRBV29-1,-,TGCAGCGTTGATAGCAGGATGAACACTGAAGCTTTCTTT,CSVDSRMNTEAFF
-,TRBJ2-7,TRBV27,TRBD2,TGTGCCAGCAGTTTAGCTAGCGGGAGGCCTTACGAGCAGTACTTC,CASSLASGRPYEQYF
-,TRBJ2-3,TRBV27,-,TGTGCCAGCAGTACCCGCGGCACAGATACGCAGTATTTT,CASSTRGTDTQYF
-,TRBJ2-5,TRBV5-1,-,TGCGCCAGCAGCTTGGCCTCAGCACCTCAAGAGACCCAGTACTTC,CASSLASAPQETQYF
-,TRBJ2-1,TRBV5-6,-,TGTGCCAGCAGCTGGGATAATGAGCAGTTCTTC,CASSWDNEQFF
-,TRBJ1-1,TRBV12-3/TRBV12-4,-,TGTGCCAGCAGTTTCTTGGTGACTGAAGCTTTCTTT,CASSFLVTEAFF
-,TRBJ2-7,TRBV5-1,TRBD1,TGCGCCAGCAGCTTTGGACAGGGACCTTACGAGCAGTACTTC,CASSFGQGPYEQYF
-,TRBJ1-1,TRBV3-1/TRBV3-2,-,TGTGCCAGCAGCTCTCAGAGACCTACCGGGAACACTGAAGCTTTCTTT,CASSSQRPTGNTEAFF
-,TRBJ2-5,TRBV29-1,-,TGCAGCCACATATATGGGGGTCAAGAGACCCAGTACTTC,CSHIYGGQETQYF
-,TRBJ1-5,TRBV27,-,TGTGCCAGCAGTTTAAGGGGACGCCATAGCAATCAGCCCCAGCATTTT,CASSLRGRHSNQPQHF
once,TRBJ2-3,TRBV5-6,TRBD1,TGTGCCAGCAGCTCGATCGATGTGGACAGGGGAGCAGATACGCAGTATTTT,CASSSIDVDRGADTQYF
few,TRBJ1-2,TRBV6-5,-,TGTGCCAGCAGCGACAGGCCTTTGTATGGCTACACCTTC,CASSDRPLYGYTF
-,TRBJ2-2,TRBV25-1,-,TGTGCCAGCAGTGAGTTAAGGTTTGCCGGGGAGCTGTTTTTT,CASSELRFAGELFF
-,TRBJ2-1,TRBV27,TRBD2,TGTGCCAGCAGTTCCGGGACTAGGACCTACAATGAGCAGTTCTTC,CASSSGTRTYNEQFF
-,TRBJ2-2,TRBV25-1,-,TGTGCCAGCGGGGGGACAGCGAAGAACACCGGGGAGCTGTTTTTT,CASGGTAKNTGELFF
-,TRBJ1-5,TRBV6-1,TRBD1,TGTGCCAGCAGGGAAGGGGGCGCCTACGGCGGTCAGCCCCAGCATTTT,CASREGGAYGGQPQHF
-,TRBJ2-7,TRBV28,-,TGTGCCAGCACCCGGGGGAACGAGCAGTACTTC,CASTRGNEQYF
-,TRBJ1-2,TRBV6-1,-,TGTGCCAGCAGTGAAGCGGGGGGTGGGTATGGCTACACCTTC,CASSEAGGGYGYTF
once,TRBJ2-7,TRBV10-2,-,TGCGCCAGCAGAGGAGACAGCGAGCAGTACTTC,CASRGDSEQYF
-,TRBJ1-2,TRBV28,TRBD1,TGTGCCAGCTACTTGCGAGGGGGCAGCTATGGCTACACCTTC,CASYLRGGSYGYTF
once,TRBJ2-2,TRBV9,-,TGTGCCAGCAGCCTAGACGCGCTAAACACCGGGGAGCTGTTTTTT,CASSLDALNTGELFF
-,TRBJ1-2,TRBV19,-,TGTGCCAGTAGTATAAGGGTCGGTGGGTCCCGTTCACTCGTTGGCTACACCTTC,CASSIRVGGSRSLVGYTF
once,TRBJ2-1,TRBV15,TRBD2,TGTGCCACCAGCAGGGGGGAGGGACTAGCGGGATACAATGAGCAGTTCTTC,CATSRGEGLAGYNEQFF
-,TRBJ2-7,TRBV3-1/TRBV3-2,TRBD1,TGTGCCAGCAGCCAAGGATTAGGGGGACAGCAGAGCTCCTACGAGCAGTACTTC,CASSQGLGGQQSSYEQYF
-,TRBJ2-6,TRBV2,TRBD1,TGTGCCAGCAGTGATAGGGGGCAGTGGTCTGGGGCCAACGTCCTGACTTTC,CASSDRGQWSGANVLTF
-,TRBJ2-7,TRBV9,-,TGTGCCAGCAGCGTAGATCGGGGCTTCTACGAGCAGTACTTC,CASSVDRGFYEQYF
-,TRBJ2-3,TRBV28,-,TGTGCCAGCAGTTTACATTCCGGGACAGATACGCAGTATTTT,CASSLHSGTDTQYF
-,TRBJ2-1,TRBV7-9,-,TGTGCCAGCAGCCTGGTCGCGGGTGAGCCTGGGGTCAATGAGCAGTTCTTC,CASSLVAGEPGVNEQFF
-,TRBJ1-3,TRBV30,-,TGTGCCTGGAGTGTACGACACTCCGGAAACACCATATATTTT,CAWSVRHSGNTIYF
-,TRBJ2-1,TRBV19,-,TGTGCCAGTAGTATTGACGGAGTAAGCTCCTACAATGAGCAGTTCTTC,CASSIDGVSSYNEQFF
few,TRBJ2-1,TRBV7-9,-,TGTGCCAGCAGCGACATTAGGACCTCGAGGATCAATGAGCAGTTCTTC,CASSDIRTSRINEQFF
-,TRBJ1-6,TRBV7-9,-,TGTGCCAGCAGCCCAATGGACCTCCGGGGTAATTCACCCCTCCACTTT,CASSPMDLRGNSPLHF
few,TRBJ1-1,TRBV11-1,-,TGTGCCAGCAGCTTATTGGTAGGGGCGAACACTGAAGCTTTCTTT,CASSLLVGANTEAFF
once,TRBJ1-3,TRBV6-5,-,TGTGCCAGCAGTTACTCATCAGGGGCTGGAAACACCATATATTTT,CASSYSSGAGNTIYF
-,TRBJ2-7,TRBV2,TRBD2,TGTGCCAGTACCACCTCACTAGCGGGAAACCTCTACGAGCAGTACTTC,CASTTSLAGNLYEQYF
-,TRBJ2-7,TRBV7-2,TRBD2,TGTGCCAGCAGCGAGGGACTAGCGGGGACCTACGAGCAGTACTTC,CASSEGLAGTYEQYF